A single sample gave rise to the 19 T cell receptor beta chains below, sequenced in a study of early T cells in non-severe SARS-CoV-2 infection. TCRdb independently ran MiXCR on the 5' RACE reads; one entry per CDR3 protein. The sample records about 79,000 distinct CDR3 sequences, around 10% being singletons. Sequencing was carried out using whole blood. Receptors were obtained from an adult who was a healthcare worker with PCR-confirmed SARS-CoV-2 infection or an uninfected control (not recorded which).

The genes are TRBV12-3 or TRBV12-4 and TRBJ1-1, with D unclear. CDR3 length equals 12 residues. V lost 6 bases to trimming and J lost 3 bases, with 8 bases between them. The CDR3 sequence: CASSKLDTEAFF. CDR3 nucleotide sequence: TGTGCCAGCAGCAAACTGGACACTGAAGCTTTCTTT.

The chain carries TRBV20-1 and TRBJ1-6; D not resolved. The CDR3 sequence is 11 residues long. The ends were cut back, 5 bases at V and 7 bases at J, with 6 bases in the middle. Germline V gives CDR1 DFQATT, CDR2 SNEGSKA (reference sequence). The CDR3 bases are TGCAGTGCTTCGCGAAATTCACCCCTCCACTTT. This encodes CSASRNSPLHF.

This clonotype has ten or more counts. V is TRBV2 and J is TRBJ2-2; D gene uncertain. Germline V CDR1 and CDR2: SNHLY, FYNNEI. V lost 5 bases, J lost 0 bases, and 7 bases lay in between. The CDR3 covers 14 residues. The CDR3 DNA reads as TGTGCCAGCAGTCTGGCGTCGAACACCGGGGAGCTGTTTTTT. Its protein product is CASSLASNTGELFF.

In its sample, this clonotype was seen a few times. The J gene is TRBJ1-6, the V gene TRBV10-3, with D perhaps TRBD1 (5 bases). With 11 bases removed from V and 8 bases from J, the gap between germline ends came to 22 bases. The CDR3 is 15 residues long. The germline gives CDR1 ENHRY, CDR2 SYGVKD. The CDR3, as DNA: TGTGCCTCCGCGGTAGCTGGCAGGGAGGATTCACCCCTCCACTTT. This gives the protein CASAVAGREDSPLHF.

A word on this clonotype: Since a much larger clone is just one base distant, this may be a read error. The chain couples TRBV10-2 to TRBJ2-2; D gene unclear. The CDR3 is made up of 16 amino acids. The germline V gene encodes CDR1 WSHSY and CDR2 SAAADI. V gave up 6 bases and J gave up 2 bases, with 16 bases separating them. DNA of the CDR3: TGCGCCAGCAGAGAGCGTCAACCACTCAACACCGGGGAGCTGTTTTTT. Its protein is CASRERQPLNTGELFF.

The chain employs TRBV29-1 and TRBJ2-1; D not certain. The V gene's germline CDR1 is SQVTM and CDR2 ANQGSEA. The ends were cut back, 4 bases at V and 10 bases at J, with 14 bases in the middle. The CDR3 spans 12 residues. The CDR3 is CSVVPRGLEQFF. The CDR3 coding sequence is TGCAGCGTTGTGCCCAGAGGTCTGGAGCAGTTCTTC.

This clonotype was counted many times. The genes are TRBV12-3 or TRBV12-4 and TRBJ1-5; unclear D gene. The CDR3 runs to 15 residues. The V end was cut by 5 bases, the J end by 1 base, with 12 bases between. CDR3 nucleotides: TGTGCCAGCAGTCCCCAAGGGTTCAGCAATCAGCCCCAGCATTTT. This translates into CASSPQGFSNQPQHF.

Only a few counts were recorded for this clonotype. The J gene is TRBJ2-7, the V gene TRBV7-6; no definite D call. V was cut by 1 base and J by 6 bases, with 7 bases left in between. This CDR3 spans 12 amino acids. Germline CDR1 is SGHVS and CDR2 is FNYEAQ. In DNA, the CDR3 is TGTGCCAGCAGCTTAGTGTTGGGCGAGCAGTACTTC. Its translation: CASSLVLGEQYF.

This clonotype was picked up a small number of times. The V and J genes are TRBV11-2 and TRBJ1-1; D remains ambiguous. This CDR3 is built from 12 residues. The germline V gene encodes CDR1 SGHAT and CDR2 FQNNGV. Trimming took off 1 base at V and 9 bases at J, with 9 bases between the two ends. This CDR3 reads CASSLVGGKAFF. CDR3 nucleotide sequence: TGTGCCAGCAGCTTAGTAGGCGGAAAAGCTTTCTTT.

This clonotype was seen only a few times. The chain uses TRBV9 and TRBJ2-3; TRBD1 or TRBD2 may be the D gene (5 bases each). The V end lost 4 bases, the J end lost 2 bases, and 17 bases lay between the germline ends. CDR3 length: 16 residues. CDR1 is SGDLS and CDR2 is YYNGEE in the germline V gene. The CDR3, as DNA: TGTGCCAGCAGCCCATACCGGGACCTTCACACAGATACGCAGTATTTT. Translating it yields CASSPYRDLHTDTQYF.

This clonotype was picked up a small number of times. J is TRBJ2-2 and V is TRBV2; D gene unclear. The germline V and J ends were trimmed by 4 bases and 1 base, with 7 bases remaining between them. The CDR3 has 14 amino acids. CDR1 is SNHLY and CDR2 is FYNNEI in the germline V gene. This chain's CDR3 is CASSAPGNTGELFF. In nucleotides, the CDR3 is TGTGCCAGCAGTGCCCCAGGGAACACCGGGGAGCTGTTTTTT.

This clonotype has a handful of counts. The chain links TRBV15 to TRBJ1-1, with D hard to call. This CDR3 region has 15 residues. The germline V gene has CDR1 LNHNV and CDR2 YYDKDF (reference sequence). V lost 1 base and J 0 bases, leaving 9 bases between the germline ends. The CDR3 bases are TGTGCCACCAGCAGAGGCGGGGTGGTGAACACTGAAGCTTTCTTT. It specifies CATSRGGVVNTEAFF. Looking up the rest from reference TRBV15 and TRBJ1-1 gives the full variable domain: DAMVIQNPRYQVTQFGKPVTLSCSQTLNHNVMYWYQQKSSQAPKLLFHYYDKDFNNEADTPDNFQSRRPNTSFCFLDIRSPGLGDTAMYLCATSRGGVVNTEAFFGQGTRLTVV.

The J gene is TRBJ2-7, the V gene TRBV7-2; TRBD1 aligns across 9 bases. Germline V gene lookup returns CDR1 SGHTA and CDR2 FQGNSA. This CDR3 is built from 17 residues. With V trimmed by 1 base and J by 5 bases, 12 bases remained unmatched. The chain's CDR3 is CASSLGGLGQGFHEQYF. DNA for the CDR3: TGTGCCAGCAGCTTAGGGGGATTGGGACAGGGCTTCCACGAGCAGTACTTC.

This clonotype was found a few times. The J gene is TRBJ1-4, the V gene TRBV5-5, with D possibly TRBD1 on 5 matching bases. The V gene's germline CDR1 is SGHKS and CDR2 YYEKEE (reference sequence). This CDR3 is built from 16 residues. Trimming removed 4 bases from V and 0 bases from J, with 13 bases in between. The CDR3 nucleotides read TGTGCCAGCAGCCCGACAGATATTGCAACTAATGAAAAACTGTTTTTT. This translates into CASSPTDIATNEKLFF.

This clonotype came up many times. This chain connects TRBV10-3 to TRBJ2-3; unclear D gene. CDR1 is ENHRY and CDR2 is SYGVKD in the germline V gene. This CDR3 is built from 13 residues. V lost 3 bases and J lost 2, with 6 bases in between. CDR3 nucleotide sequence: TGTGCCATCAGTGACGGATACACAGATACGCAGTATTTT. Residues: CAISDGYTDTQYF.

This clonotype was detected ten times or more. The chain employs TRBV19 and TRBJ2-1, with 14 nucleotides matching TRBD2. CDR1 LNHDA and CDR2 SQIVND come from the germline V gene (reference sequence). The length of the CDR3 is 16 residues. V lost 7 bases, J lost 7 bases, and 9 bases stayed unmatched. The DNA for the CDR3 is TGTGCCAGTATAAGAGCGGGACTAGCGGGGGTAAATGAGCAGTTCTTC. Translated: CASIRAGLAGVNEQFF.

This clonotype was recorded at least ten times. The chain couples TRBV19 to TRBJ2-1, with a possible D match to TRBD2 (5 bases). CDR1 and CDR2 (germline): LNHDA, SQIVND (reference sequence). This CDR3 spans 16 amino acids. Trimming removed 4 bases from V and 0 bases from J, with 13 bases in between. CDR3 sequence reads: CASSTDLGSSYNEQFF. The CDR3 DNA sequence: TGTGCCAGTAGTACCGACTTGGGGAGCTCCTACAATGAGCAGTTCTTC.

This clonotype appeared a few times. This rearrangement joins TRBV7-2 to TRBJ1-2; D is possibly TRBD1 (5 bases). The V end lost 5 bases, the J end lost 5 bases, and 21 bases lay between the germline ends. The CDR3 spans 16 residues. CDR1 is SGHTA and CDR2 is FQGNSA in the germline V gene. CDR3 loop: CASSTGDAPPLYGYTF. As DNA, the CDR3 is TGTGCCAGCAGCACCGGGGACGCCCCCCCACTTTATGGCTACACCTTC.

This clonotype occurred many times. This chain connects TRBV3-1 to TRBJ2-3, with TRBD2 matching 13 bases. This CDR3 comprises 17 residues. CDR1 and CDR2 from the germline V gene are LGHDT and YNNKEL (reference sequence). V shed 2 bases and J 2 bases; nucleotides not matched to a gene: 4. CDR3 nucleotide sequence: TGTGCCAGCAGCCAACAAGGACTAGCGGGGGACACAGATACGCAGTATTTT. This encodes CASSQQGLAGDTDTQYF.